The 29 T cell receptor beta chains below come from one sample, sequenced in a study of shared clonotypes between healthy human individuals. Clones were sequenced by immunoSEQ multiplex PCR, and TCRdb holds only the in-frame ones, with some missing. The table has about 2 million clones, 95% seen once. The sample taken for sequencing was naive CD4+ T cells sorted from blood. Subset specified: CD45RA+ positively selected. Receptors originate from a man in his late teens or twenties in good health.

J is TRBJ1-5 and V is TRBV20-1; no clear D gene. V was trimmed by 6 bases and J by 5 bases, leaving 8 bases between them. Germline V lookup: CDR1 DFQATT, CDR2 SNEGSKA (reference sequence). CDR3 size: 11 residues. CDR3 nucleotides: TGCAGTGCCGCCGGGGATCAGCCCCAGCATTTT. It yields the protein CSAAGDQPQHF.

This clone is a singleton in its sample. This rearrangement joins TRBV2 to TRBJ2-7, with no clear D. Trimming left V 3 bases short and J 3 bases short, with 12 bases between. The CDR3 covers 14 residues. Looked up from germline, CDR1 is SNHLY and CDR2 is FYNNEI. This CDR3 is CASSDGLSNYEQYF. CDR3 DNA sequence: TGTGCCAGCAGTGACGGTTTGTCCAACTACGAGCAGTACTTC.

The chain carries TRBV23-1 and TRBJ1-5; the D is unclear. TRBV23-1 is designated an ORF whose function remains uncertain. The CDR3 is 11 amino acids. V was trimmed by 3 bases and J by 9 bases, leaving 6 bases between them. Here the CDR3 DNA reads TGCGCCAGCAGTCACCCTAGGCCCCAGCATTTT. Its protein is CASSHPRPQHF.

The table lists this clone with a count of one. The chain uses TRBV30 and TRBJ1-6, with 8 bases lining up with TRBD1. This CDR3 spans 15 amino acids. V gave up 5 bases and J gave up 9 bases; unmatched junction bases: 12. Germline loops: CDR1 GTSNPN, CDR2 SVGIG (reference sequence). The DNA for the CDR3 is TGTGCCTGGGAGAGACGGACAGGGTCAGGTTCACCCCTCCACTTT. This gives the protein CAWERRTGSGSPLHF.

The rearrangement uses TRBV6-5 and TRBJ2-2; 8 nucleotides match TRBD1. In germline, CDR1 is MNHEY, CDR2 SVGAGI. V shed 6 bases and J 3 bases; nucleotides not matched to a gene: 3. CDR3 length: 14 residues. DNA of the CDR3: TGTGCCAGCAGCGGACAGGGTCACACCGGGGAGCTGTTTTTT. Protein product: CASSGQGHTGELFF.

This clone appeared a single time. The chain is built from TRBV5-1 and TRBJ2-5; 8 nucleotides match TRBD1. Germline CDR1 SGHRS, CDR2 YFSETQ. Trimming at V came to 4 bases and at J to 2 bases, leaving 10 bases not matched to a gene. This CDR3 comprises 16 residues. CDR3 in DNA: TGCGCCAGCAGCCAACGGACAGGGATGCTTCAAGAGACCCAGTACTTC. Translation: CASSQRTGMLQETQYF.

In this sample, this clone turned up a few times. The chain has TRBV7-9 and TRBJ1-6, with 7 bases identical to TRBD1. Germline V gives CDR1 SEHNR, CDR2 FQNEAQ (reference sequence). CDR3 size: 18 residues. V dropped 5 bases and J dropped 3; count of bases not matched to a gene: 13. CDR3 sequence reads: CASSAPSEGGHYNSPLHF. In nucleotides, the CDR3 is TGTGCCAGCAGCGCTCCCTCCGAAGGGGGCCACTATAATTCACCCCTCCACTTT. The full variable domain, its missing parts supplied by reference TRBV7-9 and TRBJ1-6, is DTGVSQNPRHKITKRGQNVTFRCDPISEHNRLYWYRQTLGQGPEFLTYFQNEAQLEKSRLLSDRFSAERPKGSFSTLEIQRTEQGDSAMYLCASSAPSEGGHYNSPLHFGNGTRLTVT.

The CDR3 region has the DNA TGTGCCAGCAGAACTAGCGGGAGTGGCGCCGGGGAGCTGTTTTTT. Translating it yields CASRTSGSGAGELFF. The gene calls are TRBV11-2 and TRBJ2-2; 11 nucleotides line up with TRBD2. Germline CDR1 and CDR2: SGHAT and FQNNGV. CDR3 length equals 15 residues. The V segment lost 6 bases and the J segment 6 bases; nucleotides outside the gene matches: 6.

The rearrangement uses TRBV10-3 and TRBJ1-5; 7 bases line up with TRBD1. Germline V gives CDR1 ENHRY, CDR2 SYGVKD. J lost 1 base, V lost 8 bases, and 5 bases had no gene match. This CDR3 has 14 amino acids. CDR3 sequence: CAIGPGGSNQPQHF. The CDR3 DNA is TGTGCCATCGGTCCAGGGGGGAGCAATCAGCCCCAGCATTTT.

As concerns this clone: This same CDR3 is encoded by further DNA sequences in the sample. The J gene is TRBJ1-1, the V gene TRBV27; D might be TRBD1 (6 bases). This CDR3 is 13 amino acids long. Trimming removed 2 bases at V and 3 bases at J, with 7 bases between. Germline CDR1 MNHEY, CDR2 SMNVEV (reference sequence). CDR3 sequence: CASSLKGDTEAFF. CDR3 in DNA: TGTGCCAGCAGTTTAAAGGGGGACACTGAAGCTTTCTTT.

The rearrangement uses TRBV10-3 and TRBJ2-5, with TRBD2 identical over 7 bases. The trim removed 6 bases at V and 3 bases at J, leaving 13 bases unmatched. CDR3 length equals 16 residues. In germline, CDR1 is ENHRY, CDR2 SYGVKD. As DNA, the CDR3 is TGTGCCATCAGCCCGCAGGTTGGGGGGGGGAAAGAGACCCAGTACTTC. Protein sequence: CAISPQVGGGKETQYF.

The V call is TRBV10-1, the J call TRBJ2-3; D is possibly TRBD1 (5 bases). CDR3 length: 12 residues. Trimming stripped 3 bases from V and 11 bases from J, with 12 bases between. From germline, CDR1 is WNHNN and CDR2 SYGVQD (reference sequence). Here the CDR3 reads CASSEGLQGQYF. CDR3 DNA: TGCGCCAGCAGTGAAGGCCTTCAGGGGCAGTATTTT.

Worth noting for this clone: This may be a read error, as it is one base from a much larger clone. At the DNA level, this CDR3 is encoded by other sequences in the same sample as well. The chain carries TRBV6-5 and TRBJ1-1; a possible D gene is TRBD1 (6 bases). V was shortened by 6 bases and J by 1 base, with 9 bases between the two germline ends. CDR3 length: 13 amino acids. Per the germline V gene, CDR1 is MNHEY and CDR2 is SVGAGI. The CDR3 loop reads CASSLTGNTEAFF. In DNA form, the CDR3 reads TGTGCCAGCAGCCTGACAGGGAACACTGAAGCTTTCTTT.

J is TRBJ2-1 and V is TRBV18, with 16 bases identical to TRBD2. The J segment lost 7 bases and the V segment lost 0 bases, leaving 3 bases of the junction unmatched. CDR1 is KGHSH and CDR2 is LQKENI in the germline V gene. The length of the CDR3 is 17 residues. CDR3 residues: CASSPPGLAGGLNEQFF. CDR3 DNA sequence: TGTGCCAGCTCACCACCGGGACTAGCGGGGGGGCTGAATGAGCAGTTCTTC.

With respect to this clone: At one of its ends the junction is not consistent with the germline gene, which may arise from a read error. This chain links TRBV6-5 with TRBJ2-3; TRBD2 matches at 9 bases. Germline values: CDR1 MNHEY, CDR2 SVGAGI. The CDR3 is 15 amino acids. CDR3 in DNA: TGTGTCAGCAGTTACGCGGGAGGGCCCTCAGATACGCAGTATTTT. Translated: CVSSYAGGPSDTQYF.

The chain combines TRBV5-6 with TRBJ1-2; D may be TRBD1 (5 bases). The CDR3 loop spans 13 amino acids. Trimming stripped 4 bases from V and 1 base from J, with 8 bases between. Germline V lookup: CDR1 SGHDT, CDR2 YYEEEE. CDR3 bases: TGTGCCAGCAGCATGGACAATAACTATGGCTACACCTTC. It specifies CASSMDNNYGYTF.

The chain combines TRBV18 with TRBJ2-5; 9 bases agree with TRBD2. Germline CDR1 KGHSH, CDR2 LQKENI. V lost 4 bases to trimming and J lost 4 bases; unmatched junction nucleotides: 1. This CDR3 is 13 amino acids long. CDR3: CASSQLAGETQYF. The CDR3 DNA follows: TGTGCCAGCTCACAACTAGCGGGAGAGACCCAGTACTTC.

The sample holds one count of this clone. The chain couples TRBV4-1 to TRBJ2-7; possibly TRBD1 or TRBD2 for D (6 bases each). This CDR3 is 15 amino acids long. Germline V gene sequence: CDR1 MGHRA, CDR2 YSYEKL. Trimming shortened V by 2 bases and J by 3 bases, and 14 bases separated the two germline ends. The CDR3 here is CASSQSRGPFYEQYF. The CDR3, as DNA: TGCGCCAGCAGCCAATCTCGGGGGCCGTTCTACGAGCAGTACTTC.

V usage is TRBV7-6 and J usage is TRBJ2-1; D not certain. V lost 5 bases to trimming and J lost 3 bases, with 5 bases between them. The CDR3 sequence is 12 residues long. CDR1 and CDR2 (germline): SGHVS, FNYEAQ. The CDR3: CASSVSYNEQFF. In DNA form, the CDR3 reads TGTGCCAGCAGCGTAAGCTACAATGAGCAGTTCTTC.

V is TRBV11-2 and J is TRBJ1-5; unclear D gene. Deletions cut 2 bases from V and 0 bases from J, with 2 bases between. The germline V gene encodes CDR1 SGHAT and CDR2 FQNNGV. The CDR3 has 13 residues. The CDR3 reads CASSLYSNQPQHF. The CDR3 DNA sequence: TGTGCCAGCAGCTTATATAGCAATCAGCCCCAGCATTTT.

The rearrangement links TRBV9 to TRBJ2-5; 10 bases are a match to TRBD1. Unmatched junction bases numbered 5, after V lost 0 bases and J lost 3 bases. Germline V gene data show CDR1 as SGDLS and CDR2 as YYNGEE. CDR3 length: 16 residues. CDR3 nucleotides: TGTGCCAGCAGCGTAGCTCCGACAGGGGGCAAAGAGACCCAGTACTTC. It yields the protein CASSVAPTGGKETQYF.

The rearrangement links TRBV28 to TRBJ2-5; no clear D. CDR1 and CDR2 from the germline V gene are MDHEN and SYDVKM. The CDR3 is 15 amino acids. V was cut by 0 bases and J by 2 bases, with 10 bases left in between. The CDR3 is CASSLWNAGQETQYF. The CDR3 DNA reads as TGTGCCAGCAGTTTATGGAATGCCGGACAAGAGACCCAGTACTTC.

Concerning this clone: This may come from a read error, since a much larger clone is one base off. V and J are TRBV5-1 and TRBJ1-3; a weak D match, TRBD1 (5 bases). The V gene's germline CDR1 is SGHRS and CDR2 YFSETQ. This CDR3 is 13 amino acids long. CDR3 protein: CASRDHSGNTIHF. In DNA form, the CDR3 reads TGCGCCAGTAGGGACCACTCTGGAAACACCATACATTTT.

The gene calls are TRBV5-5 and TRBJ1-6; 8 bases line up with TRBD1. Germline assignment: CDR1 SGHKS and CDR2 YYEKEE (reference sequence). V shed 4 bases and J 10 bases; nucleotides not matched to a gene: 10. The CDR3 has 15 amino acids. CDR3 sequence reads: CASSPGTGTASPLHF. CDR3 DNA sequence: TGTGCCAGCAGCCCTGGGACAGGAACGGCCTCACCCCTCCACTTT. The whole variable domain, remainder taken from reference TRBV5-5 and TRBJ1-6, is DAGVTQSPTHLIKTRGQQVTLRCSPISGHKSVSWYQQVLGQGPQFIFQYYEKEERGRGNFPDRFSARQFPNYSSELNVNALLLGDSALYLCASSPGTGTASPLHFGNGTRLTVT.

The rearrangement joins TRBV7-8 to TRBJ1-4, with TRBD1 identical over 12 bases. Trimming cost V 2 bases and J 12 bases; bases outside gene matches: 13. Germline V lookup: CDR1 SGHVS, CDR2 FQNEAQ. This CDR3 is 17 amino acids long. The CDR3 protein is CASSLRAFRDRGRELFF. DNA of the CDR3: TGTGCCAGCAGCTTAAGGGCTTTTCGGGACAGGGGGCGAGAACTGTTTTTT. Full variable domain (missing parts from reference TRBV7-8 and TRBJ1-4): GAGVSQSPRYKVAKRGQDVALRCDPISGHVSLFWYQQALGQGPEFLTYFQNEAQLDKSGLPSDRFFAERPEGSVSTLKIQRTQQEDSAVYLCASSLRAFRDRGRELFFGSGTQLSVL.

The chain joins TRBV5-1 to TRBJ2-7; perhaps TRBD2 as D (6 bases). V was clipped by 2 bases and J by 5 bases, with 14 bases between them. CDR1 is SGHRS, CDR2 YFSETQ, per germline. This CDR3 spans 14 amino acids. CDR3 sequence (DNA): TGCGCCAGCAGCTTCCCGACTGCGGGAAACGAGCAGTACTTC. Its translation: CASSFPTAGNEQYF. Combining the CDR3 with reference TRBV5-1 and TRBJ2-7 gives the whole variable domain KAGVTQTPRYLIKTRGQQVTLSCSPISGHRSVSWYQQTPGQGLQFLFEYFSETQRNKGNFPGRFSGRQFSNSRSEMNVSTLELGDSALYLCASSFPTAGNEQYFGPGTRLTVT.

This chain joins TRBV5-1 and TRBJ1-5; possible D gene TRBD1, 5 bases. Trimming removed 5 bases from V and 0 bases from J, with 9 bases in between. The CDR3 has 14 residues. Germline CDR1 and CDR2: SGHRS and YFSETQ. CDR3 loop: CASRAGDSNQPQHF. CDR3 sequence (DNA): TGCGCCAGCAGAGCGGGGGATAGCAATCAGCCCCAGCATTTT.

The genes are TRBV11-2 and TRBJ2-1; no clear D gene. V lost 4 bases, J lost 4 bases, and 11 bases lay in between. CDR3 length equals 14 residues. Germline loops: CDR1 SGHAT, CDR2 FQNNGV. This chain's CDR3 is CASSSSVAYNEQFF. The CDR3 region has the DNA TGTGCCAGCAGCTCCAGCGTAGCTTACAATGAGCAGTTCTTC.

The rearrangement uses TRBV6-1 and TRBJ2-5; 10 bases are shared with TRBD2. Losses at the gene ends were 8 bases for V and 5 bases for J; bases not matched to a gene: 8. The CDR3 covers 14 residues. The V gene's germline CDR1 is MNHNS and CDR2 SASEGT. The CDR3 nucleotides are TGTGCCAGCTCGAGCGGGAGGGCCGCGGAGACCCAGTACTTC. Translation: CASSSGRAAETQYF.